These T cell receptor beta chains were read from a single sample in a study of blood T cell repertoires in COVID-19. TCRdb's copy holds only in-frame clones and misses some; the assay was immunoSEQ multiplex PCR. Of roughly 200,000 clones in the sample, 80% to 85% were seen once. The sequenced material came from peripheral blood. The origin of the receptors is a woman older than 75 with COVID-19, enrolled during active disease. Each CDR3 is given with its conserved first and last residue. Each record gives: V gene, J gene, CDR3 protein.

>TRBV5-4|TRBJ1-1
CASSLVGTGRGGNTEAFF
>TRBV9|TRBJ2-5
CASSVDEGGGETQYF
>TRBV5-1|TRBJ1-3
CASSFGGSSGNTIYF
>TRBV5-1|TRBJ2-7
CASSLAGTTYEQYF
>TRBV30|TRBJ1-4
CASQNVNEKLFF
>TRBV27|TRBJ1-1
CASSYRQGHYEAFF
>TRBV3-1/TRBV3-2|TRBJ2-2
CASADLQGAGELFF
>TRBV18|TRBJ2-3
CASSPRGQAIITDTQYF
>TRBV7-9|TRBJ1-2
CASRYQGTGENYGYTF
>TRBV5-1|TRBJ2-3
CASSPSSGESTDTQYF
>TRBV30|TRBJ2-7
CAWSGGGDEQYF
>TRBV19|TRBJ1-5
CASSTRTAHQHF
>TRBV18|TRBJ2-7
CASSPSQVPYEQYF
>TRBV28|TRBJ2-2
CASSPRRGNTGELFF
>TRBV29-1|TRBJ2-1
CSVEARNEQFF
>TRBV18|TRBJ2-3
CASSLTTGTSGSSTDTQYF
>TRBV19|TRBJ1-2
CASVGRDTGQLLAGYTF
>TRBV5-1|TRBJ1-4
CASSRGTNVEGEKLFF
>TRBV5-4|TRBJ1-1
CASSRGAGNTEAFF
>TRBV19|TRBJ2-5
CASSIGGPGARETQYF
>TRBV9|TRBJ1-1
CASSASSRSDTEAFF
>TRBV12-3/TRBV12-4|TRBJ1-3
CASSPTRGNTIYF
>TRBV29-1|TRBJ1-1
CSGRQGINTEAFF
>TRBV6-5|TRBJ1-5
CASRGSDQPQHF
>TRBV4-3|TRBJ1-2
CASSQSPGVVYGYTF
>TRBV2|TRBJ1-4
CASSIPTGANEKLFF
>TRBV4-1|TRBJ2-2
CASSQGTSGALNTGELFF
>TRBV9|TRBJ1-1
CASSLQGGKNTEAFF
>TRBV4-2|TRBJ1-2
CASSQDGGANFYGYTF
>TRBV29-1|TRBJ1-5
CSVVKGDNQPQHF
>TRBV7-2|TRBJ1-1
CASVQGVNTEAFF
>TRBV2|TRBJ1-1
CASRFQKNTEAFF
>TRBV5-1|TRBJ2-1
CASRPLVGVADHEQFF
>TRBV7-3|TRBJ2-1
CASSERGSYNEQFF
>TRBV10-3|TRBJ1-1
CAISVGTLNTEAFF
>TRBV24-1|TRBJ2-3
CATSGSGQGSTDTQYF
>TRBV6-4|TRBJ2-3
CASSVTSGFTDTQYF
>TRBV4-2|TRBJ2-1
CASSRSSGGGNEQFF
>TRBV6-5|TRBJ2-5
CASRTGGVRETQYF
>TRBV6-6|TRBJ2-1
CASRTSGGDEQFF
>TRBV2|TRBJ2-5
CASKVAEAQYF
>TRBV29-1|TRBJ1-1
CSVQGSGEAFF
>TRBV11-3|TRBJ2-1
CASSLEGATADEQFF
>TRBV6-1|TRBJ1-5
CASSDYSNQPQHF
>TRBV5-8|TRBJ2-3
CASSLGQMTTDTQYF
>TRBV28|TRBJ2-7
CASSFPAGASYEQYF
>TRBV4-1|TRBJ1-3
CASSLQAGSGNTIYF
>TRBV18|TRBJ2-3
CASSSRTDTQYF
>TRBV5-6|TRBJ2-3
CASSSERTGSYTDTQYF
>TRBV7-2|TRBJ2-1
CASSLELALAYNEQFF
>TRBV5-1|TRBJ2-3
CASRTSGGGKDTQYF
>TRBV19|TRBJ1-5
CASSMREDNQPQHF